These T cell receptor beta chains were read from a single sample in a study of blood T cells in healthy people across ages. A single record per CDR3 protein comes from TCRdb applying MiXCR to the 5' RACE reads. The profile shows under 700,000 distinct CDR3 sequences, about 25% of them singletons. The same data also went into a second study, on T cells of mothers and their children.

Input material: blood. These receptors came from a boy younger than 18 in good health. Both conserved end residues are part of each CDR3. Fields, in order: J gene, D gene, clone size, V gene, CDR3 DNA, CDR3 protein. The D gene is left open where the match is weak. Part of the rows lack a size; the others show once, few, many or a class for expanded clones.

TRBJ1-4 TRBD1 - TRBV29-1 TGCAGCGTTAGCACGACAGGGGGTAATGAAAAACTGTTTTTT CSVSTTGGNEKLFF
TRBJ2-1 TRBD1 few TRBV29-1 TGCAGCGTTGTTGGGACAGGGCTAAATGAGCAGTTCTTC CSVVGTGLNEQFF
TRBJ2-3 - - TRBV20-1 TGCAGTGCTAGAGATCGACGGGGGTTTGGCACAGATACGCAGTATTTT CSARDRRGFGTDTQYF
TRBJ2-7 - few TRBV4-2 TGTGCCAGCAGCCAAGAAGCGCGGGTAGACGAGCAGTACTTC CASSQEARVDEQYF
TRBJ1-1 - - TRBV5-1 TGCGCCAGCAGCTTGTTGGAGGGGGGCATTGAAGCTTTCTTT CASSLLEGGIEAFF
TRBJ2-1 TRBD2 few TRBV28 TGTGCCAGCAGCCAACAGGCGGGAGGAAGGAATGAGCAGTTCTTC CASSQQAGGRNEQFF
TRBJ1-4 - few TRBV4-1 TGCGCCAGCAGCGATCGCCCGGGTGGAACTAATGAAAAACTGTTTTTT CASSDRPGGTNEKLFF
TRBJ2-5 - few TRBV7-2 TGTGCCAGCAGCTTAGAGCAGGGGTTAGAGACCCAGTACTTC CASSLEQGLETQYF
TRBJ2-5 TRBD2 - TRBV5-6 TGTGCCAGCAGCCACCTTCGACTAGCGGATCAAGAGACCCAGTACTTC CASSHLRLADQETQYF
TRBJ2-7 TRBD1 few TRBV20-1 TGCAGTGCTGGGGGCCTTGACAGGGTTAACTACGAGCAGTACTTC CSAGGLDRVNYEQYF
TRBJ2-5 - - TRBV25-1 TGTGCCAGCAGTGAATGGGCGGGGTCCCAAGAGACCCAGTACTTC CASSEWAGSQETQYF
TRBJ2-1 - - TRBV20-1 TGCAGTGCTAGGGGGACCCTAGTTGGCTCCTACAATGAGCAGTTCTTC CSARGTLVGSYNEQFF
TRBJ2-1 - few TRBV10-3 TGTGCCATCAGTGAAAGAATAGGGAGGAGCTCCTACAATGAGCAGTTCTTC CAISERIGRSSYNEQFF
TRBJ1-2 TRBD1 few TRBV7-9 TGTGCCGGCAGCTTGACAGGGACCGGCTACACCTTC CAGSLTGTGYTF
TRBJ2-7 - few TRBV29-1 TGCAGCGTTGAGGAAGCTTACGAGCAGTACTTC CSVEEAYEQYF
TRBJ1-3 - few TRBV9 TGTGCCAGCAGCCCCCGGCAGGCCTCTGGAAACACCATATATTTT CASSPRQASGNTIYF
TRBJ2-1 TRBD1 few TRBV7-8 TGTGCCAGCAGCCTAACAGGGGGCATCGATGAGCAGTTCTTC CASSLTGGIDEQFF
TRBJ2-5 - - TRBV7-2 TGTGCCAGCAGCCCCTGGAGGACGGCCCCGAGGACCCAGTACTTC CASSPWRTAPRTQYF
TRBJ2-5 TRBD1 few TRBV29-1 TGCAGCGTTGACGGACAGGGCGAAGAGACCCAGTACTTC CSVDGQGEETQYF
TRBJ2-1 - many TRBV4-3 TGCGCCAGCAGCCAAATCATATACAATGAGCAGTTCTTC CASSQIIYNEQFF